This paragraph covers one T cell receptor (beta chain) sequence. For each extraction, RNA and DNA were obtained together from approximately 20-30 mg of unsorted bulk tissue. No patient had received treatment, and all had chronic HBV infection. There were five separate regions sampled from each tumor. A primer matching the constant region was used to make TCR beta cDNA from 500 ng of total RNA. Amplification in three nested multiplex PCR rounds with slightly modified ARM-PCR gave rise to TCR beta libraries. A single record per CDR3 protein comes from TCRdb applying MiXCR to the multiplex PCR reads. The sample contains some 120,000 distinct CDR3 sequences, roughly three fifths of which appear only once. The data were taken from a study of tumor-infiltrating lymphocytes in primary liver carcinoma. Study-wide context: All lesions had stage T1-T3 N0M0 and about 4 to 10 cm widths.

Sequenced: liver tumor tissue from sampling region 1. Subset: tumor region T1, superior pole. This clonotype was sampled from a woman aged 60-75 years with primary liver carcinoma and hepatitis B virus infection.

The CDR3 DNA sequence: TGCAGCGTTTTGCCTGTACAGGGGGCAGACACTGAAGCTTTCTTT. Translated: CSVLPVQGADTEAFF. The J gene is TRBJ1-1, the V gene TRBV29-1; 9 bases are a match to TRBD1. With 5 bases clipped from V and 3 bases from J, the junction kept 10 bases outside the gene matches. The CDR3 totals 15 residues. Germline CDR1 SQVTM, CDR2 ANQGSEA.